The present TCR beta chain was sequenced within a study of technical replicates of blood from several donors. Germline V CDR1 and CDR2: MNHEY, SVGAGI. Trimming took 2 bases from V and 7 from J, leaving 6 bases between them. This CDR3 region has 12 residues. Sequencing was performed with immunoSEQ multiplex PCR; in TCRdb, only in-frame clones are kept and a portion is missing. This sample carries roughly 76,000 clones, 94% of them seen once, and the ten largest clones take about 0.24%. This chain uses TRBV6-5 with TRBJ2-1; no clear D. Sample: T cells isolated from PBMCs. The sequence was obtained from a human donor in good health. DNA of the CDR3: TGTGCCAGCAGTTACGGGCCAAATGAGCAGTTCTTC. Translating gives CASSYGPNEQFF.